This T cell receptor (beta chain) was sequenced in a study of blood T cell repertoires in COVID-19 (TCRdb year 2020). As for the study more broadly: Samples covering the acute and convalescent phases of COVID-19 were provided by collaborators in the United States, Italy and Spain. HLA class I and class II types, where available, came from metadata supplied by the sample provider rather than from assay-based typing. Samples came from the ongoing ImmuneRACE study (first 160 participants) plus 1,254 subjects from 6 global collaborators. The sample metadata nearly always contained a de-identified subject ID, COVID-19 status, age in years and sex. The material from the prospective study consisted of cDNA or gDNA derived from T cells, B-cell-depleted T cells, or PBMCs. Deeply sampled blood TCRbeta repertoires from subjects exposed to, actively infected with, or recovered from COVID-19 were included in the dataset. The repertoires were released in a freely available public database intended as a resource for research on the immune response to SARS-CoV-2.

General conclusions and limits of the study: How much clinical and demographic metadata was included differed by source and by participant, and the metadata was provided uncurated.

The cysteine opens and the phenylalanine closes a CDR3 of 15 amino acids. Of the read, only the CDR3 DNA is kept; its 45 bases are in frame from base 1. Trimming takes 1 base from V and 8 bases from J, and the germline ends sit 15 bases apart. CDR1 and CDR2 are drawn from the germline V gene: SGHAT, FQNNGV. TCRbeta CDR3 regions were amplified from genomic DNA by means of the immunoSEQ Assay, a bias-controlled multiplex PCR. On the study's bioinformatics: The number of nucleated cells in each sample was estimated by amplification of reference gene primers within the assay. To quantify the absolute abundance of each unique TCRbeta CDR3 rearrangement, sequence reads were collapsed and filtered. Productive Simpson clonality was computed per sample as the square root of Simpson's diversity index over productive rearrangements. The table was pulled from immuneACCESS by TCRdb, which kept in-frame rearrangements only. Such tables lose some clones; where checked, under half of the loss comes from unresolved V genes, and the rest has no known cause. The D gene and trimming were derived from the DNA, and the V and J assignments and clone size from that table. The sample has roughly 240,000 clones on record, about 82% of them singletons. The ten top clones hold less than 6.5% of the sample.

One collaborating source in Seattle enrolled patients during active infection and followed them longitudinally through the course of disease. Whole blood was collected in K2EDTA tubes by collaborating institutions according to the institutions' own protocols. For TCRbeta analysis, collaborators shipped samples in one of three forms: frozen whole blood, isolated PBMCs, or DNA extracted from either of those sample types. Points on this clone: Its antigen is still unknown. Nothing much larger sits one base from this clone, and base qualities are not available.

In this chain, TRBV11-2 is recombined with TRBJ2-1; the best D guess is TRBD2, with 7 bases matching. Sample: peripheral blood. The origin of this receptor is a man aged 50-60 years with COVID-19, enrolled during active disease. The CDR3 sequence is CASSLGGGHFDEQFF. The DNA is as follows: TGTGCCAGCAGCTTAGGGGGGGGCCACTTCGATGAGCAGTTCTTC.